Listed below are T cell receptor beta chains from one sample, sequenced in a study of neurological immune-mediated disorders. Using its own MiXCR run on the 5' RACE reads, TCRdb lists one record per CDR3 protein. The sample holds more than 75,000 distinct CDR3 sequences, 3% to 4% seen once. Sequencing was performed on PBMCs. All receptors come from a woman aged 50 to 65 with multiple sclerosis. The CDR3 runs from the conserved cysteine through the conserved F or W. The D gene is left open where the match is weak. The listing skips clone size in some rows; elsewhere it reads once, few, many or a size class.

d_gene,j_gene,v_gene,len,abundance,CDR3nt,CDR3aa
-,TRBJ1-5,TRBV4-3,15,many,TGCGCCAGCAGCCCCGACCCGGAGAGCAATCAGCCCCAGCATTTT,CASSPDPESNQPQHF
-,TRBJ1-2,TRBV12-3/TRBV12-4,11,many,TGTGCCAGCAGTTTAAAAAAGGGCTACACCTTC,CASSLKKGYTF
TRBD2,TRBJ2-3,TRBV7-6,17,many,TGTGCCAGCAGCTTAGCTCGACTAGCGGGGGCGGCAGATACGCAGTATTTT,CASSLARLAGAADTQYF
-,TRBJ2-4,TRBV7-9,11,many,TGTGCCAGCAGCTTAGCCGGGGTCCTGGACTTC,CASSLAGVLDF
-,TRBJ2-1,TRBV29-1,13,many,TGCAGCGTTGAACATGGGGCGACAGGCCAGCAGTTCTTC,CSVEHGATGQQFF
-,TRBJ2-3,TRBV7-7,18,many,TGTGCTAGCAGCTCCCAACGCCAGGCCAAAAGGAGGGCAGATACGCAGTATTTT,CASSSQRQAKRRADTQYF
-,TRBJ2-2,TRBV10-3,20,many,TGTGCCATCAGTGAGTCGATCCGCCTCCGAGACCAAATGAACACCGGGGAGCTGTTTTTT,CAISESIRLRDQMNTGELFF
-,TRBJ1-5,TRBV20-1,16,many,TGCAGTGCTAGAGAAGGGCTGAGGGCAGGGGATGAGCCCCAGCATTTT,CSAREGLRAGDEPQHF
-,TRBJ1-5,TRBV20-1,14,many,TGCAGTGCTAGAGATGCCCAGGACAATCAGCCCCAGCATTTT,CSARDAQDNQPQHF
-,TRBJ1-1,TRBV4-3,13,many,TGCGCCAGCAGCCAAGAGCACAACACTGAAGCTTTCTTT,CASSQEHNTEAFF
TRBD1,TRBJ1-5,TRBV20-1,13,-,TGCAGTGCAGACTTTGCAGGGGGTAAGACCCAGAATTTT,CSADFAGGKTQNF
-,TRBJ2-3,TRBV7-2,13,many,TGTGCCAGCAGCCTTCAAGGGGCAGATACGCAGTATTTT,CASSLQGADTQYF
-,TRBJ2-1,TRBV29-1,11,many,TGCAGCGTTGTGGGGGACAATGAGCAGTTCTTC,CSVVGDNEQFF
-,TRBJ1-2,TRBV12-3/TRBV12-4,15,many,TGTGCCAGCAGTTGGTCTGGCAGGCATCGGTATGGCTACACCTTC,CASSWSGRHRYGYTF
TRBD1,TRBJ2-2,TRBV15,18,many,TGTGCCACCAGCAGAGAAGTTTTTTCGACAGGGGGCTCAGGGGAGCTGTTTTTT,CATSREVFSTGGSGELFF
TRBD2,TRBJ2-1,TRBV9,15,many,TGTGCCAGCAGCGTAGGGGGAGGGGCCGGCAATGAGCAGTTCTTC,CASSVGGGAGNEQFF
-,TRBJ2-5,TRBV7-7,13,many,TGTGCTAGCAGCCGCGGGGACGTGGGGACCCAGTACTTC,CASSRGDVGTQYF
TRBD1,TRBJ1-2,TRBV12-3/TRBV12-4,12,few,TGTGCCAGCACGGACAGGGTTTATGGCTACACCTTC,CASTDRVYGYTF
-,TRBJ2-1,TRBV2,14,many,TGTGCCAGCAGTGAGGGTCCGGGTTTGAATGAGCAGTTCTTC,CASSEGPGLNEQFF
TRBD2,TRBJ2-1,TRBV7-2,19,many,TGTGCCAGCAGCAGTCGACTAGCGGGGACTTATAGCTCCTACAATGAGCAGTTCTTC,CASSSRLAGTYSSYNEQFF
TRBD1,TRBJ2-7,TRBV28,14,many,TGTGCCAGCAGTTCGACAGGGGCGGCCTACGAGCAGTACTTC,CASSSTGAAYEQYF
TRBD1,TRBJ2-7,TRBV10-3,14,many,TGTGCCACTCTGGCGGGACAGGGTTCCTACGAGCAGTACTTC,CATLAGQGSYEQYF
-,TRBJ2-7,TRBV15,15,many,TGTGCCACCAGCAGAGATAGGAGGGGGAGTTACGAGCAGTACTTC,CATSRDRRGSYEQYF
-,TRBJ2-5,TRBV6-2/TRBV6-3,15,few,TGTGCCAGCAGTTACCGGACGGAGTACCAAGAGACCCAGTACTTC,CASSYRTEYQETQYF
TRBD1,TRBJ1-2,TRBV7-8,19,many,TGTGCCAGCAGCCGCGCTCCCCAGGGGTGGACAGGGGGGTACTATGGCTACACCTTC,CASSRAPQGWTGGYYGYTF
TRBD1,TRBJ2-1,TRBV7-7,13,many,TGTGCTAGCAGCATGGGACAGGCGGGTGAGCAGTTCTTC,CASSMGQAGEQFF
-,TRBJ2-1,TRBV12-3/TRBV12-4,14,many,TGTGCCAGCAGTTTTAGCGGCAGATCAAACGAGCAGTTCTTC,CASSFSGRSNEQFF
TRBD1,TRBJ1-1,TRBV7-3,16,many,TGTGCCAGCAGCGCCGACGGAGGGACAGGGAGGGAGCCAGCTTTCTTT,CASSADGGTGREPAFF
TRBD1,TRBJ1-1,TRBV7-6,14,few,TGTGCCAGCAGCCCACGGGACAGGGGAACTGAAGCTTTCTTT,CASSPRDRGTEAFF
TRBD2,TRBJ2-1,TRBV20-1,15,many,TGCAGTGCTCCCCTTAGCGGGGGCCCGAAGAATGAGCAGTTCTTC,CSAPLSGGPKNEQFF
-,TRBJ1-2,TRBV7-9,13,many,TGTGCCAGCAGCCCCGAGTCGGGCTATGGCTACACCTTC,CASSPESGYGYTF
-,TRBJ1-4,TRBV20-1,13,many,TGCAGTGCTAGAGGACAGAATAATGAAAAACTGTTTTTT,CSARGQNNEKLFF
-,TRBJ2-3,TRBV6-1,13,many,TGTGCCAGCAGTGAATCGATGGGATATACGCAGTATTTT,CASSESMGYTQYF
TRBD1,TRBJ1-1,TRBV10-3,14,many,TGTGCCATCAGGAAGGGACAGGCGAACACTGAAGCTTTCTTT,CAIRKGQANTEAFF
-,TRBJ1-2,TRBV6-5,18,many,TGTGCCAGCAGTTACTCGACTGCTCCGAGACAGAGAAGGAATGGCTACACCTTC,CASSYSTAPRQRRNGYTF
-,TRBJ1-1,TRBV20-1,13,many,TGCAGTGCTAGAGGGGGGCAGGTCACTGAAGCTTTCTTT,CSARGGQVTEAFF
TRBD1,TRBJ1-4,TRBV5-1,16,-,TGCGCCAGCAGCCAAAATGGGCAGGGGGCGCGTGAAAAACTGTTTTTT,CASSQNGQGAREKLFF
-,TRBJ2-6,TRBV25-1,13,many,TGTGCCAGCAGTGTGGCTGGGGCCAACGTCCTGACTTTC,CASSVAGANVLTF
TRBD2,TRBJ2-1,TRBV20-1,13,many,TGCAGTGATAGTGTAGCGGGGGAAAATGAGCAGTTCTTC,CSDSVAGENEQFF
TRBD1,TRBJ2-7,TRBV20-1,15,many,TGCAGTGCTAGAGACCCCAGGACAGGGCTTTTGGCAGAGTACTTC,CSARDPRTGLLAEYF
TRBD1,TRBJ2-1,TRBV24-1,15,many,TGTGCCACCAGTGTCCCCGGGACAGGGTACAATGAGCAGTTCTTC,CATSVPGTGYNEQFF
-,TRBJ2-3,TRBV5-1,16,many,TGCGCCAGCAGCCCCAAAGAGGGATGGGGCACAGATACGCAGTATTTT,CASSPKEGWGTDTQYF
-,TRBJ1-1,TRBV7-9,14,many,TGTGCCAGCAGCTTAAGGCAGGGAGGGACTGAAGCTTTCTTT,CASSLRQGGTEAFF
-,TRBJ2-3,TRBV15,14,many,TGTGCCACCAGCAGAGGGGTCCTCGGCGATACGCAGTATTTT,CATSRGVLGDTQYF
TRBD2,TRBJ2-5,TRBV7-2,17,many,TGTGCCTCCGGGATGGGACTACGGACTAGCGGGACGGAGACCCAGTACTTC,CASGMGLRTSGTETQYF
TRBD1,TRBJ2-7,TRBV18,14,many,TGTGCCAGCTCACCGGAGACAGGGGCTGTCGAGCAGTACTTC,CASSPETGAVEQYF
-,TRBJ1-2,TRBV6-6,14,many,TGTGCCAGCAGTTACTCTCAGGGTGGCTATGGCTACACCTTC,CASSYSQGGYGYTF
TRBD1,TRBJ1-6,TRBV12-3/TRBV12-4,15,many,TGTGCCAGCAGTTTATCTCGTGAAGGGGGCTCACCCCTCCACTTT,CASSLSREGGSPLHF